This T cell receptor beta chain was recovered during a study of T cells after yellow fever vaccination. This clonotype was seen only a few times. TCRdb itself ran the 5' RACE reads through MiXCR, one entry per CDR3 protein. The sample has about 350,000 distinct CDR3 sequences, around 13% seen once. Between the trimmed V and J ends, which lost 5 bases and 3 bases, there was a span of 18 bases. The CDR3 is 16 amino acids. The rearrangement uses TRBV12-3 or TRBV12-4 and TRBJ2-3; D might be TRBD1 (6 bases). The receptor comes from a man aged 18 to 30 who received the YFV17D yellow fever vaccine. This specimen was CD4+ T cells sorted from PBMCs, taken 15 days after the yellow fever booster vaccination. The chain's CDR3 is CASSRNLGGSTDTQYF. In DNA, the CDR3 is TGTGCCAGCAGTCGTAACCTAGGGGGTTCGACAGATACGCAGTATTTT.